The sequence of this T cell receptor beta chain was determined in a study of blood T cells in healthy people across ages. The study, taken as a whole, reports: As naive T cell percentage varied, TCR beta diversity correlated strongly with it. A roughly linear fall in TCR beta diversity per million T cells was seen with increasing age.

Samples each had at least 5.5 micrograms of total RNA extracted. The CDR3 extends over 16 amino acids. V was shortened by 0 bases and J by 7 bases, with 16 bases between the two germline ends. Germline CDR1 and CDR2: MGHRA and YSYEKL. A few counts support this clonotype. Antigen: not known. With a J-beta primer mix and a sample-barcoded 5' primer, a second PCR ran about 7 to 12 cycles. TCRdb recomputed calls from the 5' RACE reads with MiXCR, one row per CDR3 protein. Here the sample spans around 1.5 million distinct CDR3 sequences, approximately 42% being singletons. The clonotype originates from a woman younger than 35 in good health. Source material: blood. The gene calls are TRBV4-1 and TRBJ2-1; weak D call: TRBD2 (6 bases). CDR3 region: CASSQEKRSRGNEQFF. In DNA form, the CDR3 reads TGCGCCAGCAGCCAAGAGAAGCGCTCACGGGGGAATGAGCAGTTCTTC.